This TCR beta chain originates from a study of blood T cell repertoires in COVID-19. Per germline, CDR1 MNHNS and CDR2 SASEGT. Trimming stripped 2 bases from V and 7 bases from J, with 15 bases between. This CDR3 is 15 amino acids long. Clones were sequenced by immunoSEQ multiplex PCR, and TCRdb holds only the in-frame ones, with some missing. This table holds roughly 500,000 clones, about 88% found once. This clonotype was obtained from a man aged 18 to 29 with COVID-19, enrolled during active disease. The gene calls are TRBV6-1 and TRBJ2-1, with D unresolved. Sequences were obtained from peripheral blood. In DNA form, the CDR3 reads TGTGCCAGCAGTGAAAGCCTTACCTTAGAGAATGAGCAGTTCTTC. This gives the protein CASSESLTLENEQFF.